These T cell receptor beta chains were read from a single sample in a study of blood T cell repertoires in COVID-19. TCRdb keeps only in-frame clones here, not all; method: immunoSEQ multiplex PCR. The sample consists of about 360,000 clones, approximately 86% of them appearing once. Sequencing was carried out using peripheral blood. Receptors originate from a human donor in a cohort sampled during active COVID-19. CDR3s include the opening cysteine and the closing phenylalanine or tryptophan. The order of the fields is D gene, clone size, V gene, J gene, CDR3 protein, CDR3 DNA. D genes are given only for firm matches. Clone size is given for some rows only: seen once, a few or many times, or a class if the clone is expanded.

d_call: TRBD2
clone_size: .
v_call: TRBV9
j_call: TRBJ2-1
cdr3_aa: CASSPGTSEKQFF
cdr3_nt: TGTGCCAGCAGCCCCGGGACTAGCGAGAAGCAGTTCTTC

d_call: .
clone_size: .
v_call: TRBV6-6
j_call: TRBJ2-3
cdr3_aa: CASSYNRDPSDTQYF
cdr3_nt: TGTGCCAGCAGTTACAACAGGGACCCCTCAGATACGCAGTATTTT

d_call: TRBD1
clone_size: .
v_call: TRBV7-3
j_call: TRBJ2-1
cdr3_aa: CASSKASGTGNNEQFF
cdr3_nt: TGTGCCAGCAGCAAAGCCTCCGGGACAGGGAACAATGAGCAGTTCTTC

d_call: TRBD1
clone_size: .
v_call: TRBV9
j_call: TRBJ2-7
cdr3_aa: CASSPRTGGGQYF
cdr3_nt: TGTGCCAGCAGCCCCCGGACAGGCGGCGGGCAGTACTTC

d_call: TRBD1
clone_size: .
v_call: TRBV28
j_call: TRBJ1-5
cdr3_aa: CASRDRGESNQPQHF
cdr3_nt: TGTGCCAGCCGGGACAGGGGCGAAAGCAATCAGCCCCAGCATTTT

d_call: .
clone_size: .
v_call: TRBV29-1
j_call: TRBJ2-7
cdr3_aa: CSVDVFGAGEQYF
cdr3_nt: TGCAGCGTCGACGTTTTCGGGGCGGGAGAGCAGTACTTC

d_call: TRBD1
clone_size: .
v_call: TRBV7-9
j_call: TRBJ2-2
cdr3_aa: CASSLGWDRQNTGELFF
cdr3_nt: TGTGCCAGCAGCTTAGGCTGGGACAGACAGAACACCGGGGAGCTGTTTTTT

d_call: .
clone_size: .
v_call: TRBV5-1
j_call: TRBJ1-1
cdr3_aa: CASSLGVDTEAFF
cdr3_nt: TGCGCCAGCAGCTTGGGCGTGGACACTGAAGCTTTCTTT

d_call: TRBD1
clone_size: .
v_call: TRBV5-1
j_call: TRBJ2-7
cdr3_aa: CASSLQGVGYEQYF
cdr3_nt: TGCGCCAGCAGCTTACAGGGGGTCGGGTACGAGCAGTACTTC

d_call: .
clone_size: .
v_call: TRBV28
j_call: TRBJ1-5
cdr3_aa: CASSGSVGQPQHF
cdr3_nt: TGTGCCAGCAGTGGAAGTGTCGGGCAGCCCCAGCATTTT

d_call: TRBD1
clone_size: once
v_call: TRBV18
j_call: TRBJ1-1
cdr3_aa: CASSGQGVTEAFF
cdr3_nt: TGTGCCAGCTCCGGACAGGGGGTAACTGAAGCTTTCTTT

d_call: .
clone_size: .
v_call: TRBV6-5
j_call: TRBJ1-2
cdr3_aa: CASRPNLSALYTF
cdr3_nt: TGTGCCAGCAGACCTAACCTCTCCGCCCTCTACACCTTC

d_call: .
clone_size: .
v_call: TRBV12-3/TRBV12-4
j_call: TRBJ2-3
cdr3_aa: CASGHPTDTQYF
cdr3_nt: TGTGCCAGCGGACATCCCACAGATACGCAGTATTTT

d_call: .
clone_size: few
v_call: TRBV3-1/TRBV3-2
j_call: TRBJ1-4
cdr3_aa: CASSRAMANEKLFF
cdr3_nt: TGTGCCAGCAGCCGGGCTATGGCTAATGAAAAACTGTTTTTT

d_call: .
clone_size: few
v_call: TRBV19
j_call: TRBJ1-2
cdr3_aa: CASSTGMWNYGYTF
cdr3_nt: TGTGCCAGTAGTACGGGTATGTGGAACTATGGCTACACCTTC

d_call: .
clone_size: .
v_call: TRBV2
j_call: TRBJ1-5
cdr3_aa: CASSEESQPQHF
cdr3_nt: TGTGCCAGCAGTGAAGAGAGTCAGCCCCAGCATTTT

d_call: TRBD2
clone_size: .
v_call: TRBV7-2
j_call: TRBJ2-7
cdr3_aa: CASSSQTSGVYEQYF
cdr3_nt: TGTGCCAGCAGCTCCCAGACTAGCGGGGTCTACGAGCAGTACTTC

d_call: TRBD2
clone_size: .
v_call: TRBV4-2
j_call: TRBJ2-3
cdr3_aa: CASSQVGVSGGQGDTQYF
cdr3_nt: TGTGCCAGCAGCCAAGTAGGTGTTAGCGGGGGGCAGGGAGATACGCAGTATTTT

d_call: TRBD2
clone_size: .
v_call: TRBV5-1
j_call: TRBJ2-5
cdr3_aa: CASSPSGGAEGTQYF
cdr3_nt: TGCGCCAGCAGCCCTAGCGGGGGGGCCGAAGGGACCCAGTACTTC

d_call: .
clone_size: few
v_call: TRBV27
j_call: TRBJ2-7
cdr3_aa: CASSLLASAGEQYF
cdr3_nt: TGTGCCAGCAGTTTATTAGCTAGTGCGGGGGAGCAGTACTTC

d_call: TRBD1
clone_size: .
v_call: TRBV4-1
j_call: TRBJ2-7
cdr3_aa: CASSQDPGTAYEQYF
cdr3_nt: TGCGCCAGCAGCCAAGACCCCGGGACAGCCTACGAGCAGTACTTC

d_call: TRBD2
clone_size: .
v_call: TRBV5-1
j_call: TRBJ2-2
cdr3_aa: CASRVRAGVNTGELFF
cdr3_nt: TGCGCCAGCAGGGTCCGGGCGGGGGTGAACACCGGGGAGCTGTTTTTT

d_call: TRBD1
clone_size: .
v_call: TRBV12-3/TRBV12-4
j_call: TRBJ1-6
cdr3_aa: CASSLTGDSPLHF
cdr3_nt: TGTGCCAGCAGTTTAACAGGGGACTCACCCCTCCACTTT

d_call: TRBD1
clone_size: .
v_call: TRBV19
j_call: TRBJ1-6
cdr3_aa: CASRTTGDYNSPLHF
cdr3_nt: TGTGCCAGTAGGACCACAGGGGACTATAATTCACCCCTCCACTTT

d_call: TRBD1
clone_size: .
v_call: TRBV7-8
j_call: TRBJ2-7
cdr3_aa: CASSTSGTALRYEQYF
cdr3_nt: TGTGCCAGCAGCACATCCGGGACAGCGTTACGCTACGAGCAGTACTTC

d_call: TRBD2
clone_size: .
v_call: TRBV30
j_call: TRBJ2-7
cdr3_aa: CAWTKPGLAGKYEQYF
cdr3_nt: TGTGCCTGGACAAAGCCGGGACTAGCGGGAAAATACGAGCAGTACTTC

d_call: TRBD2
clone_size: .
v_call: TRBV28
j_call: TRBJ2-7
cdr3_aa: CASTPPGGPYEQYF
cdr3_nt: TGTGCCAGCACCCCCCCGGGAGGGCCATACGAGCAGTACTTC

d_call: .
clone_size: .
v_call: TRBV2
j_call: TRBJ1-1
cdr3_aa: CASSGAVMNTEAFF
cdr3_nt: TGTGCCAGCAGTGGGGCAGTAATGAACACTGAAGCTTTCTTT

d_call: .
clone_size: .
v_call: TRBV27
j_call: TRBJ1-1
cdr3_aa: CASSPSKGEINTEAFF
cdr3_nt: TGTGCCAGCAGCCCTTCCAAGGGGGAGATCAACACTGAAGCTTTCTTT

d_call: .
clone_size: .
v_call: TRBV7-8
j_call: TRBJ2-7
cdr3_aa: CASSFRAQGSYEQYF
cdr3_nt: TGTGCCAGCAGCTTCCGGGCCCAGGGGTCCTACGAGCAGTACTTC

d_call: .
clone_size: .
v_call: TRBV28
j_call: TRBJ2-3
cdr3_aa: CASSLYTDTQYF
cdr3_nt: TGTGCCAGCAGTTTGTATACAGATACGCAGTATTTT

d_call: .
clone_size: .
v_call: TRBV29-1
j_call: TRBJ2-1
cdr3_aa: CSVGGRGNEQFF
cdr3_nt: TGCAGCGTTGGGGGTAGGGGCAATGAGCAGTTCTTC

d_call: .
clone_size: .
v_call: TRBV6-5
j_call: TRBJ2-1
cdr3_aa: CASRAPGLGLNEQFF
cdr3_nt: TGTGCCAGCAGGGCGCCGGGACTTGGACTCAATGAGCAGTTCTTC

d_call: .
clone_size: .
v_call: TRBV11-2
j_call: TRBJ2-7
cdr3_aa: CASSSWTVTYEQYF
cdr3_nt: TGTGCCAGCAGCTCCTGGACAGTGACCTACGAGCAGTACTTC

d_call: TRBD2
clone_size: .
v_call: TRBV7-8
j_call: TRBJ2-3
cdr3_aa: CASSLGASGGYADTQYF
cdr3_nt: TGTGCCAGCAGCTTAGGTGCTAGCGGGGGGTACGCAGATACGCAGTATTTT

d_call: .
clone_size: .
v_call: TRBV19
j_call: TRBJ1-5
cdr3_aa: CASRSLGRGDQPQHF
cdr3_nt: TGTGCCAGTAGATCTCTGGGCAGGGGAGATCAGCCCCAGCATTTT

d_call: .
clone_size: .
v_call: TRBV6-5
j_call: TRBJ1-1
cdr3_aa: CATASQGRTEAFF
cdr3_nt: TGTGCCACCGCATCACAGGGCCGGACTGAAGCTTTCTTT

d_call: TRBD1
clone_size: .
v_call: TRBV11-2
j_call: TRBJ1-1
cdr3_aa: CASSLQGDTEAFF
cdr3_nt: TGTGCCAGCAGCTTACAGGGGGATACTGAAGCTTTCTTT

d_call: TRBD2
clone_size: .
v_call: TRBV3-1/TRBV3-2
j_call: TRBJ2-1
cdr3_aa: CASSRTSGSYNEQFF
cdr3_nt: TGTGCCAGCAGCCGGACTAGCGGATCCTACAATGAGCAGTTCTTC

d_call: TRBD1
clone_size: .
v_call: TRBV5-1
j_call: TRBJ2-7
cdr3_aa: CASTGTGQYEQYF
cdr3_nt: TGCGCCAGTACCGGGACAGGACAGTACGAGCAGTACTTC

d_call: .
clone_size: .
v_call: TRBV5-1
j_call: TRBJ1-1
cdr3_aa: CASSPTSSGLTEAFF
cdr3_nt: TGCGCCAGCAGCCCCACGTCGTCAGGGCTCACTGAAGCTTTCTTT

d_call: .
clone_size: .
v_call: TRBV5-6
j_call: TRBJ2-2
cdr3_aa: CASSSLAKLNTGELFF
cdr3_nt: TGTGCCAGCAGCTCCTTAGCTAAATTGAACACCGGGGAGCTGTTTTTT

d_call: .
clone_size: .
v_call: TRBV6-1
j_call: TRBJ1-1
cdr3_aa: CASSEQGRYTEAFF
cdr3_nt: TGTGCCAGCAGTGAACAGGGTCGTTACACTGAAGCTTTCTTT

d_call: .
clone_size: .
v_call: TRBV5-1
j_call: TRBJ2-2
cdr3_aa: CASSLLSGYDAGELFF
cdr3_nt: TGCGCCAGCAGCTTGTTGTCGGGGTACGATGCCGGGGAGCTGTTTTTT

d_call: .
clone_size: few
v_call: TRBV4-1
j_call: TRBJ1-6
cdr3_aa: CASSQDVTVDNSPLHF
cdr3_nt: TGCGCCAGCAGCCAAGATGTCACAGTAGATAATTCACCCCTCCACTTT

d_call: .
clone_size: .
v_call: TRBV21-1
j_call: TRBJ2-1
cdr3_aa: CASSPKIFPFYNEQFF
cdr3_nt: TGTGCCAGCAGCCCTAAGATCTTCCCCTTTTACAATGAGCAGTTCTTC

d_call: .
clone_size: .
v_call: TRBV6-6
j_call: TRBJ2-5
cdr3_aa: CASSPGETQYF
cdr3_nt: TGTGCCAGCAGTCCAGGGGAGACCCAGTACTTC

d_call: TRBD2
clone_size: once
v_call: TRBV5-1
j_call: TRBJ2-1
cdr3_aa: CASTFLGLAGAEQFF
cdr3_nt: TGCGCCAGCACCTTTCTGGGACTAGCGGGAGCTGAGCAGTTCTTC

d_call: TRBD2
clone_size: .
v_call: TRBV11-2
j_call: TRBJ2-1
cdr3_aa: CASSLGGGHNEQFF
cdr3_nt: TGTGCCAGCAGCTTAGGGGGGGGACACAATGAGCAGTTCTTC